These 2 T cell receptor beta chains came from one sample sequenced in a study of shared clonotypes between healthy human individuals. The protocol was immunoSEQ multiplex PCR, while the TCRdb copy is restricted to in-frame clones and leaves out a portion. The top ten hold around 0.11% of the sample, which has roughly 590,000 clones, 95% to 96% seen once. Naive CD8 cells were CD45RO-negative, positively selected for CCR7, excluding terminally differentiated effector memory CD45RA+ cells. Source material: naive CD8+ T cells sorted from blood. These TCRs come from a woman aged 25 to 45 in good health.

The rearrangement links TRBV19 to TRBJ2-7, with 9 nucleotides matching TRBD1. Unmatched junction bases numbered 6, after V lost 6 bases and J lost 0 bases. CDR1 and CDR2 from the germline V gene are LNHDA and SQIVND (reference sequence). This CDR3 contains 15 residues. CDR3 in amino acids: CASSPGQGLSYEQYF. The DNA for the CDR3 is TGTGCCAGTAGCCCGGGACAGGGCCTCTCCTACGAGCAGTACTTC.

About this clone itself: Other DNA sequences from this sample encode an identical CDR3 as well. The genes are TRBV19 and TRBJ2-3; D might be TRBD2 (5 bases). Germline CDR1 is LNHDA and CDR2 is SQIVND (reference sequence). The length of the CDR3 is 13 residues. V was pared by 2 bases and J by 2 bases, with 5 bases between. CDR3 protein: CASSILATDTQYF. The CDR3 region has the DNA TGTGCCAGTAGTATACTAGCCACAGATACGCAGTATTTT.